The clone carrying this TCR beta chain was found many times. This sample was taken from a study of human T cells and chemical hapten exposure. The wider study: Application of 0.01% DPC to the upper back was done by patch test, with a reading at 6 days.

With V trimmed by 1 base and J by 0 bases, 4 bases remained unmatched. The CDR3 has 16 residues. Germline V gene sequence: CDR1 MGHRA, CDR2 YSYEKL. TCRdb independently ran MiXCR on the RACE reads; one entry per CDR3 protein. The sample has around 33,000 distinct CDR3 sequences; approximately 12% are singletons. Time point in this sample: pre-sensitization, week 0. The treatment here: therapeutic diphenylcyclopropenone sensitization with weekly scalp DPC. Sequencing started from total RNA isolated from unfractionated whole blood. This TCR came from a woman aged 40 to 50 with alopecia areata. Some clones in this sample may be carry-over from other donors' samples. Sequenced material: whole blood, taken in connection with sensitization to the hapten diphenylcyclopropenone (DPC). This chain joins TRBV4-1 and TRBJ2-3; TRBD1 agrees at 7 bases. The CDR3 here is CASSQATGASTDTQYF. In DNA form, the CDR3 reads TGCGCCAGCAGCCAAGCAACAGGGGCTAGCACAGATACGCAGTATTTT.